A single sample is the source of the 30 T cell receptor beta chains below, sequenced in a study of blood T cell repertoires in COVID-19. The table came from immunoSEQ multiplex PCR; TCRdb's copy has only in-frame clones and leaves some out. The data hold about 200,000 clones, with nearly 90% observed a single time. Sequenced: peripheral blood. The receptors here all came from a man aged 50 to 60 with COVID-19, enrolled during active disease.

The sample holds a few counts of this clone. The CDR3 here is CASSAGGLETQYF. The CDR3 DNA reads as TGTGCCAGTAGCGCGGGAGGATTAGAGACCCAGTACTTC. The chain joins TRBV19 to TRBJ2-5; 8 nucleotides line up with TRBD2. Losses at the gene ends were 6 bases for V and 4 bases for J; bases not matched to a gene: 4. The CDR3 totals 13 residues. CDR1 is LNHDA and CDR2 is SQIVND in the germline V gene (reference sequence).

This rearrangement joins TRBV28 to TRBJ1-5; D gene ambiguous. Trimming left V 7 bases short and J 7 bases short, with 17 bases between. Germline CDR1 reads MDHEN; CDR2 reads SYDVKM. The CDR3 has 14 amino acids. CDR3 sequence reads: CASIRAPTGQPQHF. DNA for the CDR3: TGTGCCAGCATAAGGGCACCCACGGGGCAGCCCCAGCATTTT. Using reference TRBV28 and TRBJ1-5 for the parts outside the CDR3, the full variable domain is DVKVTQSSRYLVKRTGEKVFLECVQDMDHENMFWYRQDPGLGLRLIYFSYDVKMKEKGDIPEGYSVSREKKERFSLILESASTNQTSMYLCASIRAPTGQPQHFGDGTRLSIL.

DNA of the CDR3: TGTGCCAGCAGCTTAGAATCAGGGCGGAATTCACCCCTCCACTTT. Translation: CASSLESGRNSPLHF. J is TRBJ1-6 and V is TRBV11-2; D possibly corresponds to TRBD1 (5 bases). Trimming took off 0 bases at V and 7 bases at J, with 10 bases between the two ends. Germline V gene data show CDR1 as SGHAT and CDR2 as FQNNGV. The CDR3 loop spans 15 amino acids. The entire variable domain, with the rest obtained from reference TRBV11-2 and TRBJ1-6, is as follows: EAGVAQSPRYKIIEKRQSVAFWCNPISGHATLYWYQQILGQGPKLLIQFQNNGVVDDSQLPKDRFSAERLKGVDSTLKIQPAKLEDSAVYLCASSLESGRNSPLHFGNGTRLTVT.

The rearrangement links TRBV5-1 to TRBJ1-2; D might be TRBD1 (6 bases). V was pared by 4 bases and J by 2 bases, with 18 bases between. The CDR3 length is 16 residues. Germline CDR1 reads SGHRS; CDR2 reads YFSETQ. The CDR3 loop is CASSPEVGTLNYGYTF. In DNA form, the CDR3 reads TGCGCCAGCAGCCCAGAGGTGGGGACACTAAACTATGGCTACACCTTC.

The genes are TRBV5-1 and TRBJ2-7, with TRBD2 as a possible D gene (6 bases). Germline V CDR1 and CDR2: SGHRS, YFSETQ. The V and J ends lost 2 bases and 6 bases respectively, with 15 bases between them. The CDR3 has 14 residues. The CDR3 is CASSLHHPAGEQYF. CDR3 coding DNA: TGCGCCAGCAGCTTACACCACCCAGCGGGCGAGCAGTACTTC. The whole variable domain, remainder taken from reference TRBV5-1 and TRBJ2-7, is KAGVTQTPRYLIKTRGQQVTLSCSPISGHRSVSWYQQTPGQGLQFLFEYFSETQRNKGNFPGRFSGRQFSNSRSEMNVSTLELGDSALYLCASSLHHPAGEQYFGPGTRLTVT.

This chain connects TRBV28 to TRBJ1-4, with a tentative D call TRBD1 (5 bases). The CDR3 is 15 residues long. The germline V and J ends were trimmed by 3 bases and 3 bases, with 11 bases remaining between them. From germline, CDR1 is MDHEN and CDR2 SYDVKM. CDR3 nucleotide sequence: TGTGCCAGCAGTTTGGGGCAGGCGCCTAATGAAAAACTGTTTTTT. Protein: CASSLGQAPNEKLFF.

V is TRBV5-5 and J is TRBJ2-1, with TRBD1 identical over 8 bases. Germline V gives CDR1 SGHKS, CDR2 YYEKEE (reference sequence). CDR3 size: 15 residues. V lost 1 base and J lost 8; bases outside the gene matches: 8. CDR3 residues: CASSLLDRAGDEQFF. DNA for the CDR3: TGTGCCAGCAGCTTGTTGGACAGGGCGGGCGATGAGCAGTTCTTC. The variable domain in full, completed from reference TRBV5-5 and TRBJ2-1, reads DAGVTQSPTHLIKTRGQQVTLRCSPISGHKSVSWYQQVLGQGPQFIFQYYEKEERGRGNFPDRFSARQFPNYSSELNVNALLLGDSALYLCASSLLDRAGDEQFFGPGTRLTVL.

The V call is TRBV6-5, the J call TRBJ1-1; D is perhaps TRBD1 (5 bases). Germline V lookup: CDR1 MNHEY, CDR2 SVGAGI. The CDR3 has 13 residues. V was clipped by 6 bases and J by 4 bases, with 12 bases between them. In nucleotides, the CDR3 is TGTGCCAGCAGCACAGGCCGGAGCACTGAAGCTTTCTTT. It yields the protein CASSTGRSTEAFF.

The chain combines TRBV27 with TRBJ1-4; TRBD1 is a possible D gene (5 bases). There are 17 residues in the CDR3. Trimming shortened V by 4 bases and J by 1 base, and 16 bases separated the two germline ends. CDR1 is MNHEY and CDR2 is SMNVEV in the germline V gene (reference sequence). The CDR3 loop is CASSSKGIWKTNEKLFF. DNA of the CDR3: TGTGCCAGCAGTTCAAAGGGGATTTGGAAAACTAATGAAAAACTGTTTTTT.

A word on this clone: Within the sample, other DNA sequences also encode this same CDR3. The V and J genes are TRBV12-3 or TRBV12-4 and TRBJ1-1; D unresolved. Between the trimmed V and J ends, which lost 3 bases and 1 base, there was a span of 6 bases. The CDR3 totals 13 residues. This CDR3 reads CASSLQENTEAFF. CDR3 bases: TGTGCCAGCAGTTTGCAGGAGAACACTGAAGCTTTCTTT.

V gene TRBV5-5 combines with J gene TRBJ1-5, with D possibly matching TRBD1 (5 bases). Germline CDR1 and CDR2: SGHKS and YYEKEE (reference sequence). The CDR3 runs to 13 residues. The V end was cut by 0 bases, the J end by 15 bases, with 16 bases between. The CDR3 DNA reads as TGTGCCAGCAGCTTGGCTTGGGGGGAAAAGGGGCATTTT. Translated: CASSLAWGEKGHF.

The V gene is TRBV7-2, the J gene TRBJ1-1; D might be TRBD1 (5 bases). V was cut by 6 bases and J by 11 bases, with 13 bases left in between. The CDR3 extends over 11 amino acids. CDR1 SGHTA and CDR2 FQGNSA come from the germline V gene. In DNA, the CDR3 is TGTGCCAGCAGAATGAGGGACTGGGCTTTCTTT. The encoded protein is CASRMRDWAFF.

The V gene is TRBV4-3, the J gene TRBJ1-3; weak D call: TRBD1 (5 bases). Trimming took off 2 bases at V and 3 bases at J, with 11 bases between the two ends. The V gene's germline CDR1 is LGHNA and CDR2 YSLEER. The CDR3 is made up of 15 amino acids. The CDR3 reads CASSQFTGYGNTIYF. The CDR3 nucleotides are TGCGCCAGCAGCCAATTCACAGGTTATGGAAACACCATATATTTT.

This chain uses TRBV10-3 with TRBJ1-5; 9 nucleotides match TRBD1. V shed 5 bases and J 5 bases; nucleotides not matched to a gene: 4. Germline loops: CDR1 ENHRY, CDR2 SYGVKD. CDR3 length equals 14 residues. DNA of the CDR3: TGTGCCATCAGTAACAGGGGGCGCGATCAGCCCCAGCATTTT. This codes for CAISNRGRDQPQHF.

This clone was observed a single time. The rearrangement links TRBV6-6 to TRBJ2-7, with 9 bases matching TRBD1. Trimming took 9 bases from V and 7 from J; bases not matched to a gene: 4. In germline, CDR1 is MNHNY, CDR2 SVGAGI (reference sequence). This CDR3 region has 11 residues. DNA of the CDR3: TGTGCCAGTGCCGGGACAGGGGAGCAGTACTTC. Translating gives CASAGTGEQYF.

The chain carries TRBV7-9 and TRBJ2-5; a weak D match, TRBD1 (6 bases). Germline V gene data show CDR1 as SEHNR and CDR2 as FQNEAQ (reference sequence). The CDR3 has 14 amino acids. Trimming cost V 4 bases and J 5 bases, with 14 bases left between them. The CDR3 spells CASSYPQGTETQYF. The CDR3 coding sequence is TGTGCCAGCAGCTATCCCCAGGGGACGGAGACCCAGTACTTC.

This sequence joins TRBV24-1 and TRBJ2-5; 8 nucleotides align to TRBD2. The CDR3 consists of 15 residues. CDR1 and CDR2 from the germline V gene are KGHDR and SFDVKD. V trimming: 4 bases; J trimming: 5 bases; junction bases outside the gene matches: 8. CDR3 sequence reads: CATSEERGLRETQYF. As DNA, the CDR3 is TGTGCCACCAGTGAGGAGCGGGGGTTACGGGAGACCCAGTACTTC.

This clone has just one count. The chain recombines TRBV7-6 with TRBJ2-7, with a tentative D call TRBD1 (5 bases). Germline assignment: CDR1 SGHVS and CDR2 FNYEAQ. CDR3 length equals 13 residues. V lost 4 bases to trimming and J lost 3 bases, with 10 bases between them. CDR3 DNA: TGTGCCAGCAGCTCCAGGGCCCTCTACGAGCAGTACTTC. Translating it yields CASSSRALYEQYF.

The chain combines TRBV5-6 with TRBJ1-1; D gene unclear. The germline V and J ends were trimmed by 2 bases and 0 bases, with 5 bases remaining between them. The CDR3 runs 13 residues. Looked up from germline, CDR1 is SGHDT and CDR2 is YYEEEE. Here the CDR3 reads CASSLALNTEAFF. Written as DNA, the CDR3 is TGTGCCAGCAGCTTAGCCCTGAACACTGAAGCTTTCTTT.

The CDR3 coding sequence is TGTGCCAGCTCTCAGACTAGCGGGGGGGCTAACTACAATGAGCAGTTCTTC. It is translated as CASSQTSGGANYNEQFF. The rearrangement links TRBV18 to TRBJ2-1; 14 nucleotides match TRBD2. Germline V gene lookup returns CDR1 KGHSH and CDR2 LQKENI. The junction had 7 bases not matched to a gene; V was cut back by 6 bases and J by 3 bases. The CDR3 contains 17 residues.

This chain links TRBV30 with TRBJ1-6; TRBD1 aligns across 9 bases. Germline V gives CDR1 GTSNPN, CDR2 SVGIG (reference sequence). J lost 8 bases, V lost 3 bases, and 8 bases had no gene match. The CDR3 length is 15 residues. CDR3 region: CAWRPGTGSHSPLHF. For the CDR3, the DNA is TGTGCCTGGAGACCCGGGACAGGGTCCCATTCACCCCTCCACTTT.

The chain joins TRBV4-3 to TRBJ2-7; 7 positions match TRBD1. The germline gives CDR1 LGHNA, CDR2 YSLEER. V shed 2 bases and J 4 bases; nucleotides not matched to a gene: 8. This CDR3 contains 15 residues. CDR3 residues: CASSQRTGSLYEQYF. The CDR3 DNA follows: TGCGCCAGCAGCCAAAGGACAGGATCCCTTTACGAGCAGTACTTC.

The chain is built from TRBV11-2 and TRBJ2-5, with TRBD2 matching over 7 bases. J was trimmed by 5 bases and V by 5 bases; bases with no gene match: 8. CDR1 is SGHAT, CDR2 FQNNGV, per germline. The CDR3 is 14 residues long. CDR3 in amino acids: CASSPLAGVETQYF. The CDR3 DNA is TGTGCCAGCAGCCCCTTGGCGGGAGTGGAGACCCAGTACTTC.

The rearrangement uses TRBV4-2 and TRBJ2-2, with TRBD2 matching 9 bases. The CDR3 runs 17 residues. CDR1 and CDR2 (germline): LGHNA, YNFKEQ. The junction had 7 bases not matched to a gene; V was cut back by 0 bases and J by 5 bases. DNA for the CDR3: TGTGCCAGCAGCCAAGACTGGTCAGCGGGAGGTACCGGGGAGCTGTTTTTT. Translated, it gives CASSQDWSAGGTGELFF.

The chain links TRBV27 to TRBJ1-1; D uncertain. Deletions cut 6 bases from V and 2 bases from J, with 19 bases between. This CDR3 is built from 16 residues. Germline V gene sequence: CDR1 MNHEY, CDR2 SMNVEV (reference sequence). In nucleotides, the CDR3 is TGTGCCAGCAGGCCAAGCCCGGGTATTGGAAACACTGAAGCTTTCTTT. Protein sequence: CASRPSPGIGNTEAFF.

The genes are TRBV7-8 and TRBJ2-7; weak D call: TRBD1 (5 bases). Germline CDR1 SGHVS, CDR2 FQNEAQ. The ends were cut back, 8 bases at V and 9 bases at J, with 32 bases in the middle. This CDR3 region has 17 residues. Written as DNA, the CDR3 is TGTGCCAGCTTACCCCCCCTCCGGGCAGGGTCATTTAAAGGGCAGTACTTC. As protein: CASLPPLRAGSFKGQYF.

The chain joins TRBV6-5 to TRBJ2-7; 9 nucleotides align to TRBD1. Germline CDR1 reads MNHEY; CDR2 reads SVGAGI. V trimming: 10 bases; J trimming: 3 bases; junction bases outside the gene matches: 10. The CDR3 sequence is 14 residues long. The CDR3 loop is CANGPGQGGYEQYF. CDR3 DNA: TGTGCCAACGGACCGGGACAGGGAGGCTACGAGCAGTACTTC.

The chain recombines TRBV7-2 with TRBJ2-3; D unresolved. The V end lost 1 base, the J end lost 0 bases, and 8 bases lay between the germline ends. Per germline, CDR1 SGHTA and CDR2 FQGNSA. The CDR3 consists of 15 residues. CDR3 in DNA: TGTGCCAGCAGCTTAGGCACTCACAGCACAGATACGCAGTATTTT. Translated, it gives CASSLGTHSTDTQYF.

This clone was seen a few times. V usage is TRBV5-1 and J usage is TRBJ2-2; D not certain. V was shortened by 0 bases and J by 0 bases, with 12 bases between the two germline ends. Germline-derived CDR1 and CDR2 are SGHRS and YFSETQ. The CDR3 has 17 amino acids. CDR3 sequence (DNA): TGCGCCAGCAGCTTGGGGGCAGACATCGCGAACACCGGGGAGCTGTTTTTT. Its protein product is CASSLGADIANTGELFF.

This clone was seen only a few times. V is TRBV25-1 and J is TRBJ2-5; 10 bases agree with TRBD1. The length of the CDR3 is 15 residues. Looked up from germline, CDR1 is MGHDK and CDR2 is SYGVNS. With 4 bases clipped from V and 3 bases from J, the junction kept 5 bases outside the gene matches. The CDR3 loop is CASSGGQGNEETQYF. CDR3 DNA sequence: TGTGCCAGCAGTGGGGGACAGGGGAACGAAGAGACCCAGTACTTC.